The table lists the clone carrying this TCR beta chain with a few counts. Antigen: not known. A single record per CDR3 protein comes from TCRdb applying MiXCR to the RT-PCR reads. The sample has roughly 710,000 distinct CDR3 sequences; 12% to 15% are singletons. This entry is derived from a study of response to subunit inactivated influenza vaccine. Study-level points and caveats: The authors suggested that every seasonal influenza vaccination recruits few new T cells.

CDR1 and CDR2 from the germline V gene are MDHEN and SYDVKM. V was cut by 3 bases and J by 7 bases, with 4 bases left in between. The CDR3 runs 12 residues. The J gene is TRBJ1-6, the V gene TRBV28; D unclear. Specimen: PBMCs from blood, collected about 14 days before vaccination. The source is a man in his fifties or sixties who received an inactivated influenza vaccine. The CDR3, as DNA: TGTGCCAGCAGTTTTGAAAATTCACCCCTCCACTTT. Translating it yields CASSFENSPLHF.